The next 31 T cell receptor beta chains were all read from a single sample in a study of Ad26.COV2.S vaccination and SARS-CoV-2 variants (dated by TCRdb to 2020 to 2022). Explained via the paper, the treatment or condition label denotes: around 19 received Ad26.COV2.S at low or high dose, single or two shots; 5 received placebo; per-sample allocation not given. Repertoires of vaccine and placebo recipients were sequenced from samples collected on day 63 after the first injection. The library came from the immunoSEQ multiplex PCR assay. Not all clones reach the TCRdb copy of this immuneACCESS table, which keeps in-frame sequences only. Checked studies attribute under half of the gap to unresolved V genes and leave the rest unexplained. The sample records roughly 510,000 clones, roughly 85% of which are singletons. The top ten constitute about 13% of the sample. The source was peripheral blood, collected in a trial of Ad26.COV2.S vaccine versus placebo. The receptors come from a person aged 18-65 years who received the Ad26.COV2.S COVID-19 vaccine or a placebo.

V usage is TRBV29-1 and J usage is TRBJ1-1; 8 bases map to TRBD1. The CDR3 is 16 amino acids. The junction had 19 bases not matched to a gene; V was cut back by 6 bases and J by 7 bases. Per germline, CDR1 SQVTM and CDR2 ANQGSEA. CDR3 in DNA: TGCAGCGTATATAGAATAACGACAGGGGCGGGCGGTGAAGCTTTCTTT. This translates into CSVYRITTGAGGEAFF.

This chain joins TRBV7-2 and TRBJ2-1; TRBD2 matches at 13 bases. J was trimmed by 0 bases and V by 5 bases; bases with no gene match: 10. The CDR3 is 19 amino acids. Germline lookup yields CDR1 SGHTA and CDR2 FQGNSA. The CDR3 sequence is CASSQTGLAGLSSYNEQFF. The CDR3 region has the DNA TGTGCCAGCAGCCAAACGGGACTAGCGGGATTGAGCTCCTACAATGAGCAGTTCTTC.

The V and J genes are TRBV27 and TRBJ2-6, with D perhaps matching TRBD1 (6 bases). CDR3 length: 16 residues. The V gene's germline CDR1 is MNHEY and CDR2 SMNVEV (reference sequence). V was clipped by 5 bases and J by 7 bases, with 18 bases between them. CDR3 sequence: CASSLTPGATANVLTF. The CDR3 DNA reads as TGTGCCAGCAGTCTAACCCCAGGGGCTACAGCCAACGTCCTGACTTTC.

The chain is built from TRBV29-1 and TRBJ1-1; 7 nucleotides agree with TRBD1. Germline loops: CDR1 SQVTM, CDR2 ANQGSEA. The CDR3 runs to 13 residues. V dropped 6 bases and J dropped 0; count of bases not matched to a gene: 4. The CDR3 spells CSVTGTLNTEAFF. CDR3 bases: TGCAGCGTGACAGGGACTCTGAACACTGAAGCTTTCTTT.

About this clone: At one end the junction does not follow the germline gene, possibly because of a read error. This chain connects TRBV5-1 to TRBJ2-5; D could derive from TRBD1 or TRBD2 (5 bases each). The CDR3 runs 12 residues. Germline-derived CDR1 and CDR2 are SGHRS and YFSETQ. CDR3 sequence reads: CASSLTTGIRDF. The CDR3 nucleotides read TGCGCCAGCAGCCTTACTACCGGGATCAGGGACTTC.

The rearrangement links TRBV28 to TRBJ1-4, with D maybe TRBD1 (5 bases). Trimming took off 3 bases at V and 0 bases at J, with 14 bases between the two ends. The CDR3 totals 17 residues. CDR1 and CDR2 from the germline V gene are MDHEN and SYDVKM. CDR3 nucleotide sequence: TGTGCCAGCAGTTTGTCGGGGACCGTAACAACTAATGAAAAACTGTTTTTT. Its protein product is CASSLSGTVTTNEKLFF.

The chain uses TRBV15 and TRBJ2-5, with D perhaps TRBD2 (6 bases). The V end lost 1 base, the J end lost 3 bases, and 12 bases lay between the germline ends. CDR1 is LNHNV and CDR2 is YYDKDF in the germline V gene (reference sequence). CDR3 length equals 15 residues. The CDR3 bases are TGTGCCACCAGCAGAGGTATCGGAGGGAAAGAGACCCAGTACTTC. Translating it yields CATSRGIGGKETQYF.

The chain uses TRBV2 and TRBJ2-3; D is possibly TRBD2 (6 bases). The CDR3 runs 14 residues. The germline V gene encodes CDR1 SNHLY and CDR2 FYNNEI. V lost 3 bases to trimming and J lost 1 base, with 8 bases between them. The CDR3 spells CASSEIAGTDTQYF. For the CDR3, the DNA is TGTGCCAGCAGTGAGATAGCGGGCACAGATACGCAGTATTTT.

The chain links TRBV19 to TRBJ2-2; D ambiguous. V was trimmed by 5 bases and J by 6 bases, leaving 7 bases between them. Looked up from germline, CDR1 is LNHDA and CDR2 is SQIVND (reference sequence). The CDR3 has 12 amino acids. The CDR3 protein is CASSRVSGELFF. The CDR3 DNA sequence: TGTGCCAGTAGTCGGGTTTCCGGGGAGCTGTTTTTT.

The rearrangement joins TRBV3-1 (or the pseudogene TRBV3-2) to TRBJ2-3; D remains unclear. Germline CDR1 is LGHDT and CDR2 is YNNKEL (reference sequence). The V end lost 3 bases, the J end lost 5 bases, and 3 bases lay between the germline ends. This CDR3 has 11 residues. In nucleotides, the CDR3 is TGTGCCAGCAGCCAGGGAGATACGCAGTATTTT. This codes for CASSQGDTQYF.

The rearrangement links TRBV4-3 to TRBJ1-1, with D maybe TRBD1 (5 bases). Germline CDR1 reads LGHNA; CDR2 reads YSLEER. Trimming shortened V by 2 bases and J by 2 bases, and 12 bases separated the two germline ends. The CDR3 totals 15 residues. The CDR3, as DNA: TGCGCCAGCAGCCAACTGGGGGGTTCCAACACTGAAGCTTTCTTT. Amino acids: CASSQLGGSNTEAFF.

V is TRBV21-1 and J is TRBJ2-1. TRBV21-1 is assigned pseudogene status. This CDR3 spans 11 amino acids. CDR3 DNA: TGTGCCAGCAGCAAAGCCAGCCCCTCGTTCTTC. Its protein is CASSKASPSFF.

A remark on this clone: At the DNA level, this CDR3 is encoded by other sequences in the same sample as well. The J gene is TRBJ2-7, the V gene TRBV9; 8 bases are a match to TRBD2. CDR3 size: 15 residues. J gave up 4 bases and V 2 bases, and 8 bases lay outside the gene matches. Looked up from germline, CDR1 is SGDLS and CDR2 is YYNGEE. CDR3 DNA sequence: TGTGCCAGCAGCGTCGGGGTAGCGGGAAGGTACGAGCAGTACTTC. It specifies CASSVGVAGRYEQYF.

The chain recombines TRBV11-1 with TRBJ1-2, with TRBD1 matching over 7 bases. Germline CDR1 reads SGHAT; CDR2 reads FQDESV (reference sequence). Trimming at V came to 5 bases and at J to 0 bases, leaving 6 bases not matched to a gene. The CDR3 length is 15 residues. This CDR3 is CASSPWDSSNYGYTF. Written as DNA, the CDR3 is TGTGCCAGCAGCCCTTGGGACAGTTCTAACTATGGCTACACCTTC.

The J gene is TRBJ2-2, the V gene TRBV4-2, with 7 bases lining up with TRBD1. The V gene end was trimmed by 0 bases and the J gene end by 4 bases; junction bases not matched to a gene: 8. The CDR3 is made up of 17 amino acids. The germline gives CDR1 LGHNA, CDR2 YNFKEQ. CDR3 in DNA: TGTGCCAGCAGCCAAGAGGTAGGGGGCGCAGGCACCGGGGAGCTGTTTTTT. This translates into CASSQEVGGAGTGELFF.

The V gene is TRBV7-2, the J gene TRBJ2-1; the D gene could be TRBD1 or TRBD2 (5 bases each). V was trimmed by 5 bases and J by 5 bases, leaving 25 bases between them. Germline values: CDR1 SGHTA, CDR2 FQGNSA. This CDR3 is 18 amino acids long. The CDR3 spells CASSPRAPGSAQDNEQFF. As DNA, the CDR3 is TGTGCCAGCAGCCCGAGGGCACCAGGGAGCGCGCAGGACAATGAGCAGTTCTTC.

The rearrangement joins TRBV9 to TRBJ2-1; 8 nucleotides match TRBD2. J lost 8 bases, V lost 3 bases, and 10 bases had no gene match. Looked up from germline, CDR1 is SGDLS and CDR2 is YYNGEE. The CDR3 is made up of 15 amino acids. DNA of the CDR3: TGTGCCAGCAGCGGTGGCCCAGCGGGGGCCCATGAGCAGTTCTTC. Translating it yields CASSGGPAGAHEQFF.

The J gene is TRBJ2-1, the V gene TRBV25-1; TRBD2 matches 9 bases. Germline V CDR1 and CDR2: MGHDK, SYGVNS. The length of the CDR3 is 18 residues. V shed 2 bases, J shed 8 bases, and the junction held 16 bases outside the gene matches. CDR3 loop: CASSEMVRAGGPPHEQFF. CDR3 bases: TGTGCCAGCAGTGAAATGGTACGGGCGGGAGGGCCCCCCCATGAGCAGTTCTTC.

This chain connects TRBV5-1 to TRBJ2-7, with 11 positions matching TRBD2. The V gene end was trimmed by 7 bases and the J gene end by 6 bases; junction bases not matched to a gene: 12. CDR1 is SGHRS and CDR2 is YFSETQ in the germline V gene. CDR3 length equals 15 residues. The CDR3 region has the DNA TGCGCCAGCTCAATTAGCGGGAGGGAATCGGGCGAGCAGTACTTC. This encodes CASSISGRESGEQYF. Complete variable domain (other parts from reference TRBV5-1 and TRBJ2-7): KAGVTQTPRYLIKTRGQQVTLSCSPISGHRSVSWYQQTPGQGLQFLFEYFSETQRNKGNFPGRFSGRQFSNSRSEMNVSTLELGDSALYLCASSISGRESGEQYFGPGTRLTVT.

The V gene is TRBV6-1, the J gene TRBJ2-4; 10 nucleotides match TRBD2. V was clipped by 4 bases and J by 0 bases; unmatched bases: 6. The germline V gene has CDR1 MNHNS and CDR2 SASEGT. This CDR3 has 17 residues. The CDR3 sequence is CASSGLAGAVAKNIQYF. CDR3 DNA sequence: TGTGCCAGCAGTGGCCTAGCGGGAGCCGTAGCCAAAAACATTCAGTACTTC.

This clone occurred a few times. The chain uses TRBV2 and TRBJ2-2, with TRBD2 identical over 15 bases. This CDR3 comprises 19 residues. The germline CDR1 and CDR2 sequences are SNHLY and FYNNEI. With V trimmed by 6 bases and J by 4 bases, 12 bases remained unmatched. CDR3 amino acids: CASSSPGLAGGPGTGELFF. The CDR3 region has the DNA TGTGCCAGCAGCTCCCCGGGACTAGCGGGAGGACCGGGCACCGGGGAGCTGTTTTTT.

This chain joins TRBV28 and TRBJ1-3; D is undetermined. The CDR3 is made up of 14 amino acids. The V and J ends lost 3 bases and 3 bases respectively, with 9 bases between them. Germline CDR1 reads MDHEN; CDR2 reads SYDVKM. In DNA, the CDR3 is TGTGCCAGCAGTTTGGAGGAATATGGAAACACCATATATTTT. This gives the protein CASSLEEYGNTIYF.

The chain employs TRBV5-4 and TRBJ2-5; D perhaps matches TRBD2 (5 bases). The CDR3 covers 13 residues. The V gene lost 0 bases and the J gene lost 4 bases, with 7 bases spanning the gap. From germline, CDR1 is SGHNT and CDR2 YYREEE (reference sequence). Here the CDR3 reads CASSLGSVETQYF. In DNA, the CDR3 is TGTGCCAGCAGCTTGGGTAGCGTAGAGACCCAGTACTTC.

J is TRBJ2-1 and V is TRBV24-1, with 10 bases fitting TRBD2. The J segment lost 6 bases and the V segment lost 3 bases, leaving 10 bases of the junction unmatched. This CDR3 contains 17 residues. From germline, CDR1 is KGHDR and CDR2 SFDVKD. For the CDR3, the DNA is TGTGCCACCAGTGATCCCCGATCTAGCGGGAGTAGCAATGAGCAGTTCTTC. Encoded protein: CATSDPRSSGSSNEQFF.

As to this clone: Other DNA variants within this sample encode the same CDR3. The J gene is TRBJ2-3, the V gene TRBV4-3; D perhaps matches TRBD2 (6 bases). There are 15 residues in the CDR3. Germline lookup yields CDR1 LGHNA and CDR2 YSLEER. Trimming took off 1 base at V and 0 bases at J, with 8 bases between the two ends. Here the CDR3 DNA reads TGCGCCAGCAGCCAAGGGGACTCTAGCACAGATACGCAGTATTTT. Amino acid sequence: CASSQGDSSTDTQYF.

V gene TRBV15 combines with J gene TRBJ1-2; D ambiguous. CDR1 and CDR2 from the germline V gene are LNHNV and YYDKDF (reference sequence). V shed 0 bases and J shed 0 bases, with 11 bases lying between them. This CDR3 is 16 amino acids long. The DNA for the CDR3 is TGTGCCACCAGCAGAGAGCTTCAACCAGCTAACTATGGCTACACCTTC. Protein product: CATSRELQPANYGYTF.

The rearrangement uses TRBV24-1 and TRBJ2-7; TRBD2 might be the D (5 bases). The CDR3 sequence is 13 residues long. In germline, CDR1 is KGHDR, CDR2 SFDVKD. The V end was cut by 3 bases, the J end by 11 bases, with 16 bases between. The CDR3 bases are TGTGCCACCAGTGATGCCCGACTAAAAATCGAGTACTTC. It yields the protein CATSDARLKIEYF.

This rearrangement joins TRBV4-2 to TRBJ1-6, with D uncertain. The CDR3 loop spans 13 amino acids. Trimming pared 0 bases from V and 14 bases from J, leaving 11 bases between. The V gene's germline CDR1 is LGHNA and CDR2 YNFKEQ. The CDR3 protein is CASSQEASSALHF. CDR3 DNA sequence: TGTGCCAGCAGCCAAGAAGCTTCCTCAGCCCTCCACTTT.

The gene calls are TRBV3-1 (or the pseudogene TRBV3-2) and TRBJ1-1; 7 bases match TRBD1. The germline gives CDR1 LGHDT, CDR2 YNNKEL (reference sequence). This CDR3 has 14 amino acids. With 4 bases clipped from V and 11 bases from J, the junction kept 13 bases outside the gene matches. The CDR3 here is CASSLLGQYQVAFF. The CDR3 DNA is TGTGCCAGCAGCCTTCTGGGACAGTATCAAGTTGCTTTCTTT.

The chain couples TRBV28 to TRBJ2-5; D is perhaps TRBD2 (6 bases). The V gene lost 6 bases and the J gene lost 1 base, with 9 bases spanning the gap. CDR3 length: 13 amino acids. Germline CDR1 MDHEN, CDR2 SYDVKM. This CDR3 is CASREGRQETQYF. The CDR3 DNA reads TGTGCCAGCAGGGAGGGCCGCCAAGAGACCCAGTACTTC.

The chain is built from TRBV3-1 (or the pseudogene TRBV3-2) and TRBJ1-5, with 7 bases lining up with TRBD1. CDR1 is LGHDT, CDR2 YNNKEL, per germline (reference sequence). This CDR3 has 14 residues. V shed 1 base, J shed 7 bases, and the junction held 4 bases outside the gene matches. The CDR3 loop reads CASSQGQGVQPQHF. The CDR3 coding sequence is TGTGCCAGCAGCCAAGGACAGGGAGTCCAGCCCCAGCATTTT.